The rows below give T cell receptor beta chains drawn from one sample of a study of T cells in Graves' hyperthyroidism and ophthalmopathy. TCRdb called the multiplex PCR reads again in MiXCR, with one record for every CDR3 protein. The repertoire consists of roughly 360,000 distinct CDR3 sequences, with roughly 14% occurring once and the leading ten covering about a fifth. The sample comprised blood. These receptors all stem from a man younger than 40 with Graves' hyperthyroidism that later progressed to Graves' ophthalmopathy. Both conserved end residues are trimmed from each CDR3.

cdr3_aa: ASSYSAGTYGYT
v_call: TRBV6-5
j_call: TRBJ1-2

cdr3_aa: ASSHPSEGTDTQY
v_call: TRBV3-1
j_call: TRBJ2-3

cdr3_aa: ASSLDRALHNEQF
v_call: TRBV7-8
j_call: TRBJ2-1

cdr3_aa: ASSPKHRRNTEAF
v_call: TRBV4-1
j_call: TRBJ1-1

cdr3_aa: ASSSWEYREY
v_call: TRBV6-1
j_call: TRBJ2-5

cdr3_aa: ASTEGADTEAF
v_call: TRBV13
j_call: TRBJ1-1

cdr3_aa: ASSLSTGPRNQPQH
v_call: TRBV11-2
j_call: TRBJ1-5

cdr3_aa: ASSYGSAGENTDTQY
v_call: TRBV6-5
j_call: TRBJ2-3

cdr3_aa: ATTGNPTDTQY
v_call: TRBV28
j_call: TRBJ2-3

cdr3_aa: ASSWGLRRRNTGELF
v_call: TRBV11-3
j_call: TRBJ2-2

cdr3_aa: ASSYSADYGYT
v_call: TRBV6-5
j_call: TRBJ1-2

cdr3_aa: ASSLGSGGIDTQY
v_call: TRBV12-3/TRBV12-4
j_call: TRBJ2-3

cdr3_aa: ASNMANSPLH
v_call: TRBV2
j_call: TRBJ1-6

cdr3_aa: SVLWTGSSYEQY
v_call: TRBV29-1
j_call: TRBJ2-7

cdr3_aa: SVDWGSYEQY
v_call: TRBV29-1
j_call: TRBJ2-7

cdr3_aa: ASNDRVGTGELF
v_call: TRBV3-1
j_call: TRBJ2-2

cdr3_aa: ASSEGVAGQAYEQY
v_call: TRBV6-1
j_call: TRBJ2-7

cdr3_aa: ASSSSSGYTGELF
v_call: TRBV5-1
j_call: TRBJ2-2

cdr3_aa: ASSLDRGYGYT
v_call: TRBV5-1
j_call: TRBJ1-2

cdr3_aa: ASSGGDGELF
v_call: TRBV9
j_call: TRBJ2-2

cdr3_aa: AWSPWGTESYEQY
v_call: TRBV30
j_call: TRBJ2-7

cdr3_aa: ASSNYRGRDIQY
v_call: TRBV28
j_call: TRBJ2-4

cdr3_aa: ATSDLPPGLAGRGTQY
v_call: TRBV24-1
j_call: TRBJ2-5

cdr3_aa: ASSLEGGQGTEAF
v_call: TRBV5-1
j_call: TRBJ1-1

cdr3_aa: ASSPKGLAGPYNEQF
v_call: TRBV5-4
j_call: TRBJ2-1

cdr3_aa: ASSVDGTPAYEQY
v_call: TRBV9
j_call: TRBJ2-7

cdr3_aa: ASSSGPYAGQGAWGYT
v_call: TRBV6-1
j_call: TRBJ1-2

cdr3_aa: ASSSLGFDTEAF
v_call: TRBV28
j_call: TRBJ1-1

cdr3_aa: SAGPSGETQY
v_call: TRBV20-1
j_call: TRBJ2-5

cdr3_aa: ASSFSRGAF
v_call: TRBV7-9
j_call: TRBJ1-1

cdr3_aa: ASSYHNPLTTGDNQPQH
v_call: TRBV6-5
j_call: TRBJ1-5